The sequence of this T cell receptor (beta chain) was determined in a study of T cells in Graves' hyperthyroidism and ophthalmopathy. The CDR3 regions of TCR beta were amplified from RNA transcripts. The HTBI primer set drove a first-round RT-PCR of the TCR CDR3. TCRdb re-called the multiplex PCR reads through MiXCR, storing one row per CDR3 protein. In the table there are 470,000 or so distinct CDR3 sequences, about a fifth of which are singletons. Sequenced input: blood. This receptor was identified in a man aged 18-30 years with Graves' hyperthyroidism.

CDR3 in amino acids: CASTPPHENTEAFF. The CDR3 DNA reads as TGTGCCAGCACCCCACCCCATGAGAACACTGAAGCTTTCTTT. The chain is built from TRBV6-1 and TRBJ1-1; D is unclear. Germline assignment: CDR1 MNHNS and CDR2 SASEGT. The CDR3 has 14 amino acids. With 7 bases removed from V and 1 base from J, the gap between germline ends came to 13 bases.